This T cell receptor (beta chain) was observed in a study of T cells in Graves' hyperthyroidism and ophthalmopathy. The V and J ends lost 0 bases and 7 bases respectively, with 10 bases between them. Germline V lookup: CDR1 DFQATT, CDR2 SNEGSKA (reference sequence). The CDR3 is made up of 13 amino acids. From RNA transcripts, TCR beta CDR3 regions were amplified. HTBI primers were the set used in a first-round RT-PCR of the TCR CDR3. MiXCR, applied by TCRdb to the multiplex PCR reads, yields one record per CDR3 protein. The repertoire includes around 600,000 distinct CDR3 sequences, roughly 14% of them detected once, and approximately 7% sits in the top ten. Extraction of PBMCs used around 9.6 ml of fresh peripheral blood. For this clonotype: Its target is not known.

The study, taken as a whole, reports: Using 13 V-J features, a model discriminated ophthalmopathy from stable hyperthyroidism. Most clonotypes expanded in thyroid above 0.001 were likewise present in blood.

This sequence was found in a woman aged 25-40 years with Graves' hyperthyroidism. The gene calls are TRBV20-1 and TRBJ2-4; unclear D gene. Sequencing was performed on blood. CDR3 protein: CSARDPGGNIQYF. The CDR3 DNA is TGCAGTGCTAGAGATCCGGGTGGGAACATTCAGTACTTC.